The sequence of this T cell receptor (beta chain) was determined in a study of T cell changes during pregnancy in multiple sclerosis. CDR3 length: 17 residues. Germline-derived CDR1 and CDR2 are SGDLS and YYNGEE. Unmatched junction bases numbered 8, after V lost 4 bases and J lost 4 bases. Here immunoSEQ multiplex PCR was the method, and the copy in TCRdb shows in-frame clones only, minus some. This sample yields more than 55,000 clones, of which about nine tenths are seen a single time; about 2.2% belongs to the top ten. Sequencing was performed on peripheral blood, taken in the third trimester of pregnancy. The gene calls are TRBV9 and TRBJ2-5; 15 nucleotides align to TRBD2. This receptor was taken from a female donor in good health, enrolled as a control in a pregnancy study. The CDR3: CASSIRTSGGAIETQYF. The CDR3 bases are TGTGCCAGCAGCATAAGGACTAGCGGGGGGGCAATAGAGACCCAGTACTTC.